This entry lists 20 T cell receptor beta chains sequenced from one sample in a study of post-analysis software for immune sequencing data. General study points: TRBV segments more frequent in patients than in controls numbered about five and included TRBV5-6, TRBV5-1 and TRBV20-1.

These receptors lack a known antigen. Included in the TCR beta cDNA libraries were unique molecular identifiers. Via MiXCR, TCRdb re-called the PCR reads, giving one row per CDR3 protein. The table has about 820,000 distinct CDR3 sequences, approximately 57% seen once. Sequencing was carried out using blood. The receptor set was obtained from a girl between 5 and 17 years old with multiple sclerosis.

This chain joins TRBV7-2 and TRBJ2-7; D perhaps matches TRBD2 (6 bases). Germline V gene sequence: CDR1 SGHTA, CDR2 FQGNSA. Trimming shortened V by 2 bases and J by 0 bases, and 11 bases separated the two germline ends. The CDR3 contains 15 residues. The CDR3 DNA is TGTGCCAGCAGCTTATGGAGGGAGGTCTCCTACGAGCAGTACTTC. It encodes CASSLWREVSYEQYF.

The chain has TRBV9 and TRBJ2-5; TRBD1 matches at 9 bases. V shed 7 bases and J 5 bases; nucleotides not matched to a gene: 6. Germline V CDR1 and CDR2: SGDLS, YYNGEE. The length of the CDR3 is 13 residues. The CDR3 DNA follows: TGTGCCAGCGGACAGGGGCCGCGGGAGACCCAGTACTTC. Translated: CASGQGPRETQYF.

This clonotype has a single count. Its ends do not fully match the called genes, so a read error is possible. This chain joins TRBV20-1 and TRBJ2-7, with D perhaps matching TRBD1 or TRBD2 (5 bases each). Germline lookup yields CDR1 DFQATT and CDR2 SNEGSKA (reference sequence). This CDR3 comprises 11 residues. For the CDR3, the DNA is TGCAGGGCTAGGACCTCCGGGGACCAGTACTTC. Protein: CRARTSGDQYF.

The chain carries TRBV10-3 and TRBJ1-1, with unresolved D. Germline V gene data show CDR1 as ENHRY and CDR2 as SYGVKD. Trimming took off 6 bases at V and 3 bases at J, with 14 bases between the two ends. The CDR3 has 14 residues. The CDR3 DNA reads TGTGCCATCAGCTGGACGGATGGGTACACTGAAGCTTTCTTT. Residues: CAISWTDGYTEAFF.

This chain links TRBV6-2 or TRBV6-3 with TRBJ2-3, with D possibly TRBD2 on 6 matching bases. V lost 9 bases, J lost 3 bases, and 16 bases lay in between. From germline, CDR1 is MNHEY and CDR2 SVGEGT. The length of the CDR3 is 14 residues. CDR3 DNA: TGTGCCAGTAGCCCGGGGAGGAGGACAGATACGCAGTATTTT. It encodes CASSPGRRTDTQYF.

The chain carries TRBV27 and TRBJ2-5, with D maybe TRBD2 (5 bases). Trimming stripped 2 bases from V and 12 bases from J, with 13 bases between. The germline V gene has CDR1 MNHEY and CDR2 SMNVEV (reference sequence). The length of the CDR3 is 12 residues. CDR3 nucleotide sequence: TGTGCCAGCAGTTTACCGAGAGGGAGAAAGTACTTC. Translating it yields CASSLPRGRKYF.

There are a few counts of this clonotype. V gene TRBV5-1 combines with J gene TRBJ2-7, with D tentatively TRBD2 (5 bases). Germline lookup yields CDR1 SGHRS and CDR2 YFSETQ. The CDR3 spans 13 residues. V was shortened by 4 bases and J by 4 bases, with 12 bases between the two germline ends. CDR3 DNA sequence: TGCGCCAGCAGCATAGACGGGGATTACGAGCAGTACTTC. It codes for CASSIDGDYEQYF.

This clonotype was detected many times. Sequence at one end of the junction differs from germline and may be a read error. The chain employs TRBV12-3 or TRBV12-4 and TRBJ1-2; D possibly corresponds to TRBD1 (5 bases). This CDR3 is built from 14 residues. CDR3 sequence reads: CASSLGGANYGYTF. The CDR3 DNA follows: TGCGCCAGCAGTCTGGGGGGGGCTAACTATGGCTACACCTTC.

This chain links TRBV20-1 with TRBJ2-3, with 10 bases matching TRBD2. The germline CDR1 and CDR2 sequences are DFQATT and SNEGSKA (reference sequence). V lost 6 bases, J lost 6 bases, and 9 bases stayed unmatched. The CDR3 has 14 residues. The CDR3 loop is CSATTSGVGDTQYF. CDR3 nucleotide sequence: TGCAGTGCAACCACTAGCGGGGTGGGGGATACGCAGTATTTT.

V and J are TRBV27 and TRBJ2-1, with TRBD2 identical over 11 bases. The CDR3 loop spans 14 amino acids. With V trimmed by 2 bases and J by 10 bases, 4 bases remained unmatched. CDR1 MNHEY and CDR2 SMNVEV come from the germline V gene (reference sequence). The CDR3 sequence: CASSLTSGSWEQFF. DNA for the CDR3: TGTGCCAGCAGTTTAACTAGCGGGAGCTGGGAGCAGTTCTTC.

The chain couples TRBV10-3 to TRBJ2-5; possible D gene TRBD1, 6 bases. Germline loops: CDR1 ENHRY, CDR2 SYGVKD. CDR3 length: 15 amino acids. V lost 3 bases to trimming and J lost 4 bases, with 15 bases between them. CDR3 in DNA: TGTGCCATCAGTGATCTTGGGGGCCTCGGAGAGACCCAGTACTTC. It yields the protein CAISDLGGLGETQYF.

The rearrangement uses TRBV10-3 and TRBJ2-5; TRBD2 is a possible D gene (6 bases). The end of the DNA is better explained by TRBJ2-7, so the J call may be wrong. Germline loops: CDR1 ENHRY, CDR2 SYGVKD. CDR3 length: 16 residues. The CDR3 is CAISEPGPVAGYEQYF. For the CDR3, the DNA is TGTGCCATCAGTGAGCCCGGACCAGTCGCGGGATACGAGCAGTACTTC.

This clonotype was counted only a few times. This sequence joins TRBV4-1 and TRBJ2-1, with 13 bases matching TRBD2. V dropped 2 bases and J dropped 8; count of bases not matched to a gene: 9. This CDR3 has 17 amino acids. Germline values: CDR1 MGHRA, CDR2 YSYEKL. The DNA for the CDR3 is TGCGCCAGCAGCCAACTAGCCGGGACTAGCGGGATACATGAGCAGTTCTTC. It is translated as CASSQLAGTSGIHEQFF.

This chain connects TRBV6-6 to TRBJ1-1; D unresolved. The germline gives CDR1 MNHNY, CDR2 SVGAGI (reference sequence). The CDR3 is made up of 12 amino acids. The germline V and J ends were trimmed by 5 bases and 4 bases, with 8 bases remaining between them. This CDR3 is CASSTQVTEAFF. Here the CDR3 DNA reads TGTGCCAGCAGTACCCAAGTCACTGAAGCTTTCTTT.

This clonotype has only a few counts. V gene TRBV20-1 combines with J gene TRBJ2-1; D not certain. CDR3 length equals 14 residues. V gave up 6 bases and J gave up 0 bases, with 12 bases separating them. Per germline, CDR1 DFQATT and CDR2 SNEGSKA (reference sequence). The CDR3 is CSAQSKSSYNEQFF. The CDR3 DNA follows: TGCAGTGCCCAATCAAAGAGCTCCTACAATGAGCAGTTCTTC.

The V and J genes are TRBV20-1 and TRBJ2-4; D may correspond to TRBD1 or TRBD2 (5 bases each). This CDR3 has 15 amino acids. Trimming took off 5 bases at V and 1 base at J, with 15 bases between the two ends. From germline, CDR1 is DFQATT and CDR2 SNEGSKA (reference sequence). The CDR3 sequence is CSAGTRDGAKNIQYF. The CDR3 DNA reads TGCAGTGCTGGGACCAGAGATGGGGCCAAAAACATTCAGTACTTC.

The chain joins TRBV6-5 to TRBJ2-7; D may be TRBD1 (6 bases). This CDR3 comprises 16 residues. Looked up from germline, CDR1 is MNHEY and CDR2 is SVGAGI. Deletions cut 0 bases from V and 3 bases from J, with 15 bases between. Here the CDR3 reads CASSYSIGQRSYEQYF. The CDR3, as DNA: TGTGCCAGCAGTTACTCGATCGGACAGAGGAGCTACGAGCAGTACTTC.

The V gene is TRBV20-1, the J gene TRBJ2-7; 13 nucleotides line up with TRBD2. Germline V gives CDR1 DFQATT, CDR2 SNEGSKA (reference sequence). The CDR3 totals 16 residues. V trimming: 3 bases; J trimming: 7 bases; junction bases outside the gene matches: 12. This CDR3 is CSASQTGTSGTEEQYF. The DNA of the CDR3 is TGCAGTGCTAGCCAAACGGGGACTAGCGGGACGGAAGAGCAGTACTTC.

This chain connects TRBV5-1 to TRBJ2-1, with 9 bases fitting TRBD2. This CDR3 contains 13 residues. Per the germline V gene, CDR1 is SGHRS and CDR2 is YFSETQ. V lost 1 base to trimming and J lost 9 bases; unmatched junction nucleotides: 2. The CDR3 DNA follows: TGCGCCAGCAGCTTGAAGCGGGAGGCTGAGCAGTTCTTC. Translation: CASSLKREAEQFF.

The chain recombines TRBV5-1 with TRBJ2-3; D may correspond to TRBD1 or TRBD2 (5 bases each). The CDR3 is 15 amino acids. The ends were cut back, 1 base at V and 0 bases at J, with 9 bases in the middle. Germline CDR1 and CDR2: SGHRS and YFSETQ. As DNA, the CDR3 is TGCGCCAGCAGCTTGCGAGGGGAAAGCACAGATACGCAGTATTTT. Its protein is CASSLRGESTDTQYF.